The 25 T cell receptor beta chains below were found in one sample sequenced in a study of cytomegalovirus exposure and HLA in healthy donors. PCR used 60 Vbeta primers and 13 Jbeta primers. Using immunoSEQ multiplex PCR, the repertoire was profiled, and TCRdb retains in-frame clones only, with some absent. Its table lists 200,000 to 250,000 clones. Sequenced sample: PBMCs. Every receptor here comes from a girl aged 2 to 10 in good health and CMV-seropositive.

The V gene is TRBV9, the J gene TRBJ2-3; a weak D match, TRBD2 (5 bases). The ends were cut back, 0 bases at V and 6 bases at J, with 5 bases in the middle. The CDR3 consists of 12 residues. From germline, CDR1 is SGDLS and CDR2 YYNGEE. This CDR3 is CASSVGGDTQYF. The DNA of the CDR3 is TGTGCCAGCAGCGTAGGAGGGGATACGCAGTATTTT.

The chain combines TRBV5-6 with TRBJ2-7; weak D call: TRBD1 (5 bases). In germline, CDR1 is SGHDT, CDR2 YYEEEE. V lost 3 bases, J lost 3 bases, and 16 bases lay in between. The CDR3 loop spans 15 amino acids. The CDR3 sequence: CASSSDSNDFYEQYF. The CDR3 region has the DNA TGTGCCAGCAGCTCAGACAGCAATGATTTCTACGAGCAGTACTTC.

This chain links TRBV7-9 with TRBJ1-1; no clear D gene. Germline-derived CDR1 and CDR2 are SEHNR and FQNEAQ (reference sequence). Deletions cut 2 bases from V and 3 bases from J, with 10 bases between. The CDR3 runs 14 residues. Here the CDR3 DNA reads TGTGCCAGCAGCTTATCCGGGGATGACACTGAAGCTTTCTTT. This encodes CASSLSGDDTEAFF.

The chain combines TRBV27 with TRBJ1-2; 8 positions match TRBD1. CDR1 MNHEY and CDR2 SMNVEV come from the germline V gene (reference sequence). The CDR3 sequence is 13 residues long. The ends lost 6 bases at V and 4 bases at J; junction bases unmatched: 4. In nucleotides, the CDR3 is TGTGCCAGCAGGAGAACAGGGGGCTATGGCTACACCTTC. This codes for CASRRTGGYGYTF.

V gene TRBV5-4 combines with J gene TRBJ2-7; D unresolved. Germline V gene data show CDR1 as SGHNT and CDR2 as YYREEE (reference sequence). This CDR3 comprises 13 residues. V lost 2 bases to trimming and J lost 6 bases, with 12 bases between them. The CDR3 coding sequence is TGTGCCAGCAGCTTTTCCCAGGAAGGCGAGCAGTACTTC. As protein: CASSFSQEGEQYF.

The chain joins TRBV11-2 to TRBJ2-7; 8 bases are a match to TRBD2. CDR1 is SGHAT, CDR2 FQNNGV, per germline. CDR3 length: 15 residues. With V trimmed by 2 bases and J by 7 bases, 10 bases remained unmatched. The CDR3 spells CASSLPGDGGREQYF. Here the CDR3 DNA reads TGTGCCAGCAGCTTACCAGGGGACGGCGGGAGGGAGCAGTACTTC.

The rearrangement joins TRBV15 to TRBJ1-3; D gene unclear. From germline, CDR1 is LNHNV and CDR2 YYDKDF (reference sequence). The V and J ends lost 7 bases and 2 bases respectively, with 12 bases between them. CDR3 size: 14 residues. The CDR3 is CATKPRPTGNTIYF. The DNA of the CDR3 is TGTGCCACCAAGCCGAGGCCTACTGGAAACACCATATATTTT.

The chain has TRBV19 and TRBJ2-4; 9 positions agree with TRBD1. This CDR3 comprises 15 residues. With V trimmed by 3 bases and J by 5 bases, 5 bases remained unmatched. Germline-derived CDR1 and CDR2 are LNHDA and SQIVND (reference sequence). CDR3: CASSMGGQGQNIQYF. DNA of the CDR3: TGTGCCAGTAGTATGGGGGGACAGGGCCAAAACATTCAGTACTTC.

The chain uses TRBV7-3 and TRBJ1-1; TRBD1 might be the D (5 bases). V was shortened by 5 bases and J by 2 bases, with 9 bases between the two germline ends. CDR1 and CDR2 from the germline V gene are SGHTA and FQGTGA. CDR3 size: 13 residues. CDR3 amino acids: CASSLDSNTEAFF. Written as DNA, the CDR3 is TGTGCCAGCAGCCTTGACAGCAACACTGAAGCTTTCTTT.

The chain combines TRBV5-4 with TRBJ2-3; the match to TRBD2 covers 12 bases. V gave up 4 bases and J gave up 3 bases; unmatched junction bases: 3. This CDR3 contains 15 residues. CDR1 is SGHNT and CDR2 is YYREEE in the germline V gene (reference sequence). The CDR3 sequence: CASSKGLAGTDTQYF. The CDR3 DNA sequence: TGTGCCAGCAGCAAAGGACTAGCGGGGACAGATACGCAGTATTTT.

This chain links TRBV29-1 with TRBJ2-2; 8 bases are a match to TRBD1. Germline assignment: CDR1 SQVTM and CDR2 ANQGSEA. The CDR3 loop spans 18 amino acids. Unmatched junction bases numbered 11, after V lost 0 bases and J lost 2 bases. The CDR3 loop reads CSVEDRGRGRTNTGELFF. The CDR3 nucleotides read TGCAGCGTTGAAGATCGGGGCAGGGGGCGCACCAACACCGGGGAGCTGTTTTTT.

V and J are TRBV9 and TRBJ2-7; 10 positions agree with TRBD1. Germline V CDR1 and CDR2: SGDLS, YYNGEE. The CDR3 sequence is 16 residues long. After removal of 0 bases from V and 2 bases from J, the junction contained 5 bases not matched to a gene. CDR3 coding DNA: TGTGCCAGCAGCGTAGACCTTGGACAGGGGGCCTACGAGCAGTACTTC. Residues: CASSVDLGQGAYEQYF.

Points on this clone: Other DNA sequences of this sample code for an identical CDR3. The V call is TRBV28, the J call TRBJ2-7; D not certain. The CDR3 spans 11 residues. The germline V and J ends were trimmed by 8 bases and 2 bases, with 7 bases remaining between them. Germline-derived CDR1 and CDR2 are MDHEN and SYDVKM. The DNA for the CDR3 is TGTGCCAGCGGCGGTGCCTACGAGCAGTACTTC. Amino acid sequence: CASGGAYEQYF.

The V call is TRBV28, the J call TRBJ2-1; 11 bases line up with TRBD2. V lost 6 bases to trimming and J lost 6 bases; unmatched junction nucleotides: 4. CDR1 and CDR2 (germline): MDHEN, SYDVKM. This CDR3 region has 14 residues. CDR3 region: CASRKLAGVNEQFF. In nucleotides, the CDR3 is TGTGCCAGCAGGAAACTAGCGGGAGTCAATGAGCAGTTCTTC. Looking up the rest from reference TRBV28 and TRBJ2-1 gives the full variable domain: DVKVTQSSRYLVKRTGEKVFLECVQDMDHENMFWYRQDPGLGLRLIYFSYDVKMKEKGDIPEGYSVSREKKERFSLILESASTNQTSMYLCASRKLAGVNEQFFGPGTRLTVL.

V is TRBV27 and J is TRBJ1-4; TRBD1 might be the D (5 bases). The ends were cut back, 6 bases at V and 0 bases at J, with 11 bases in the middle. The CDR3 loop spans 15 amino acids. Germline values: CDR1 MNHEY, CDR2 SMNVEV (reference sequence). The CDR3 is CASSRGVTTNEKLFF. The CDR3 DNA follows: TGTGCCAGCAGCCGGGGGGTTACAACTAATGAAAAACTGTTTTTT. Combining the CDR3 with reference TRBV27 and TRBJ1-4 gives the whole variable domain EAQVTQNPRYLITVTGKKLTVTCSQNMNHEYMSWYRQDPGLGLRQIYYSMNVEVTDKGDVPEGYKVSRKEKRNFPLILESPSPNQTSLYFCASSRGVTTNEKLFFGSGTQLSVL.

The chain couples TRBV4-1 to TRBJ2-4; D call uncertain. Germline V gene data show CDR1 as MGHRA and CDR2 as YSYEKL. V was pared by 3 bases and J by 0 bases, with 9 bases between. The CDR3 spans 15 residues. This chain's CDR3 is CASSQTPLAKNIQYF. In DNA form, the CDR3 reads TGCGCCAGCAGCCAGACACCTCTAGCCAAAAACATTCAGTACTTC.

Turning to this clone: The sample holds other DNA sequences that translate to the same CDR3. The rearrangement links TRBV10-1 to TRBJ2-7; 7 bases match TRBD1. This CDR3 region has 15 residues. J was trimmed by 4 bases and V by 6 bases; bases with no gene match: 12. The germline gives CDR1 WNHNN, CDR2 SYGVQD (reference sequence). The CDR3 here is CASSDEGALPYEQYF. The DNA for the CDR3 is TGCGCCAGCAGCGATGAGGGGGCCCTACCTTACGAGCAGTACTTC.

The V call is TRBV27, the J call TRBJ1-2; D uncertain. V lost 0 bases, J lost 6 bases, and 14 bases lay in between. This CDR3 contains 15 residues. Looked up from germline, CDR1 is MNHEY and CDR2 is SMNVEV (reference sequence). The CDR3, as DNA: TGTGCCAGCAGTTTATCCATTTTGAGGTCTGATGGCTACACCTTC. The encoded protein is CASSLSILRSDGYTF.

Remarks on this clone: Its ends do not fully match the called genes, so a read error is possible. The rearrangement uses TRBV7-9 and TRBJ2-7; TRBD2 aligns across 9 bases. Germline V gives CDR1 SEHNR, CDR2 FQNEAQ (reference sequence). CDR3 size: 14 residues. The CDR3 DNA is TGTGCCAGCAGCGTAGCGGGAGTGTCCTACGAGCAGTACTTC. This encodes CASSVAGVSYEQYF.

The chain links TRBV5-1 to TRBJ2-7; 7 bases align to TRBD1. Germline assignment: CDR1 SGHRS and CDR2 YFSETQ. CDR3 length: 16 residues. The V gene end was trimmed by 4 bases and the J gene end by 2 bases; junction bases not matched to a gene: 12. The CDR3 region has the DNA TGCGCCAGCAGCAACCAACAGGGGCCCCTCCCCTACGAGCAGTACTTC. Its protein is CASSNQQGPLPYEQYF.

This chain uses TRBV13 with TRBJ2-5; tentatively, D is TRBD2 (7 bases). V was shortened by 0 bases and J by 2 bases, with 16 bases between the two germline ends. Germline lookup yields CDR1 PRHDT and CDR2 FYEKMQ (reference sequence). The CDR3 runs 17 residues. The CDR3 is CASSLGRGGGLQETQYF. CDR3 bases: TGTGCCAGCAGCTTAGGCCGTGGGGGGGGCCTACAAGAGACCCAGTACTTC.

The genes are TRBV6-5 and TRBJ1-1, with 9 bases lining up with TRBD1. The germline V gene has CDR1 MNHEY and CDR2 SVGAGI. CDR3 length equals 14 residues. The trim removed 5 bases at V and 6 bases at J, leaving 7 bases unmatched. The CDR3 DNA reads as TGTGCCAGCAGTCGGGACAGGGAAAGGTCTGAAGCTTTCTTT. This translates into CASSRDRERSEAFF.

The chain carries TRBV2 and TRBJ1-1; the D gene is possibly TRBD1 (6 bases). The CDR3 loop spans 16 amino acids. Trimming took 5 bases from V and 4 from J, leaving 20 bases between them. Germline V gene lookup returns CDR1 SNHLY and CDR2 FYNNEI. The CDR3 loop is CASSYTPTGLSTEAFF. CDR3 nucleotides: TGTGCCAGCAGTTATACCCCAACAGGGTTATCCACTGAAGCTTTCTTT.

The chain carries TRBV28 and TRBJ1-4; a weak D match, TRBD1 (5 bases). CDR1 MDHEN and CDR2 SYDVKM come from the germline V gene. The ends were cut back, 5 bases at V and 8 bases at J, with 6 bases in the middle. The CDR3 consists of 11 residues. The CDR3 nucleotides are TGTGCCAGCAGTAACAGGGAAAAACTGTTTTTT. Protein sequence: CASSNREKLFF. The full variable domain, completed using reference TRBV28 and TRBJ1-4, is DVKVTQSSRYLVKRTGEKVFLECVQDMDHENMFWYRQDPGLGLRLIYFSYDVKMKEKGDIPEGYSVSREKKERFSLILESASTNQTSMYLCASSNREKLFFGSGTQLSVL.

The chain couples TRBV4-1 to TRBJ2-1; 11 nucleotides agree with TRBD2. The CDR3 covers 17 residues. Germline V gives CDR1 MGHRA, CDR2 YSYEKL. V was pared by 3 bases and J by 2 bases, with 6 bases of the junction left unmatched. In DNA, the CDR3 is TGCGCCAGCAGCCAGGCCCAGGGACTAGCGGCCTACAATGAGCAGTTCTTC. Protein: CASSQAQGLAAYNEQFF.